Listed below are T cell receptor beta chains from one sample, sequenced in a study of CD8+CD57+ T cells in acquired aplastic anemia. TCRdb recomputed calls from the reads with MiXCR, one row per CDR3 protein. The sample holds 450,000 to 550,000 distinct CDR3 sequences, more than 25% seen once. Specimen: sorted CD4+, CD8+, or CD8+CD57+ T cells (not recorded which) from PBMCs. The source is a human donor with aplastic anemia. The CDR3 runs from the conserved cysteine through the conserved F or W. Fields, in order: J gene, D gene, V gene, clone size, CDR3 DNA, CDR3 protein. The D gene is left open where the match is weak. The size field is filled for only some rows; it gives once, few, many or a size class.

TRBJ2-5 | TRBD2 | TRBV12-3/TRBV12-4 | few | TGTGCCAGCAGTGGGACTACGGGGACGACCCAGTACTTC | CASSGTTGTTQYF
TRBJ2-7 | - | TRBV13 | - | TGTGCCAGCCAGACCCGGGACGGTACCTACGAGCAGTACTTC | CASQTRDGTYEQYF
TRBJ2-2 | - | TRBV12-5 | - | TGTGCTAGTGGCAAAAGGGGGGACAGCATATCCGGGGAGCTGTTTTTT | CASGKRGDSISGELFF
TRBJ1-3 | - | TRBV6-5 | few | TGTGCCAGCAGTTACTCACTTGGAGTGGAAAACACCATATATTTT | CASSYSLGVENTIYF
TRBJ2-2 | - | TRBV10-1 | many | TGCGCCAGCAGTGATAGAAGAAGGGGCACCGGGGAGCTGTTTTTT | CASSDRRRGTGELFF
TRBJ2-2 | TRBD1 | TRBV5-6 | few | TGTGCCAGCAAGGTGACAGGGGGCGTTGGTACCGGGGAGCTGTTTTTT | CASKVTGGVGTGELFF
TRBJ1-5 | - | TRBV30 | - | TGTGCCTGGAGTGTAAGGATCAGCGATCAGCCCCAGCATTTT | CAWSVRISDQPQHF
TRBJ1-6 | TRBD1 | TRBV5-1 | many | TGCGCCAGCAGCTCCTCGACAGGGGGTAGTTCACCCCTCCACTTT | CASSSSTGGSSPLHF
TRBJ2-1 | TRBD2 | TRBV7-9 | - | TGTGCCAGCAGCTTACCGGGACTAGCGGGAGGCCCCACCGATGAGCAGTTCTTC | CASSLPGLAGGPTDEQFF
TRBJ1-6 | - | TRBV9 | many | TGTGCCAGCAGCGTAACGACCATTAATTCACCCCTCCACTTT | CASSVTTINSPLHF
TRBJ2-1 | TRBD2 | TRBV11-2 | - | TGTGCCAGCAGCTTAGAGGCCTCCTTAGCGGGGGGAGTTCTTGAGCAGTTCTTC | CASSLEASLAGGVLEQFF
TRBJ2-5 | - | TRBV4-3 | few | TGCGCCAGCAGCCAAGACGGGCGGGAGACCCAGTACTTC | CASSQDGRETQYF
TRBJ1-1 | - | TRBV7-8 | few | TGTGCCAGCAGCCAAGCCGGGGGCGAGATTAGAGCTTTCTTT | CASSQAGGEIRAFF
TRBJ2-1 | - | TRBV11-2 | - | TGTGCCAGCAGCTTAGATGGGGGGGCTTGGAATGAGCAGTTCTTC | CASSLDGGAWNEQFF